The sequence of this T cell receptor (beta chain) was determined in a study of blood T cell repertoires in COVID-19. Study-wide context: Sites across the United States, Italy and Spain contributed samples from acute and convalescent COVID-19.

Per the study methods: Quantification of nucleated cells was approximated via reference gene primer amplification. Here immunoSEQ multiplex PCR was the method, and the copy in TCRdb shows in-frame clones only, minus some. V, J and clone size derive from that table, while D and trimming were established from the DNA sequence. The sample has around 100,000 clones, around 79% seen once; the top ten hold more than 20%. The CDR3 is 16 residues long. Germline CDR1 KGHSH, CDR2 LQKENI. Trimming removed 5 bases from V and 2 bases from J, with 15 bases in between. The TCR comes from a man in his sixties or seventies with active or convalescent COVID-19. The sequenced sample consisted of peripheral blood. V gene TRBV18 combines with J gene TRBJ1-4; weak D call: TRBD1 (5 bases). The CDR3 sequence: CASSEQGRWTNEKLFF. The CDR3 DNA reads TGTGCCAGCTCAGAGCAGGGTCGTTGGACTAATGAAAAACTGTTTTTT.